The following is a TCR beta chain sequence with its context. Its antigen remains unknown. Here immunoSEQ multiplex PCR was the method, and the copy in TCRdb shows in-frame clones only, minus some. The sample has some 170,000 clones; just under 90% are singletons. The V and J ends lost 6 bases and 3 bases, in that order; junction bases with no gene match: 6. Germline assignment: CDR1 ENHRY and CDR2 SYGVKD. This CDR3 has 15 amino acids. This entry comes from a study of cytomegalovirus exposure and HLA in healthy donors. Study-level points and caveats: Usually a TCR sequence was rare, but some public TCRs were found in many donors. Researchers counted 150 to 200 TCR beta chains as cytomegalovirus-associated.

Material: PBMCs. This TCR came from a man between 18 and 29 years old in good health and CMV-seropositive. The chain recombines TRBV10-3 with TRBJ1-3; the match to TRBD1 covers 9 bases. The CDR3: CAIRGPGQGGNTIYF. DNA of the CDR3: TGTGCCATCAGGGGGCCGGGACAGGGTGGAAACACCATATATTTT.